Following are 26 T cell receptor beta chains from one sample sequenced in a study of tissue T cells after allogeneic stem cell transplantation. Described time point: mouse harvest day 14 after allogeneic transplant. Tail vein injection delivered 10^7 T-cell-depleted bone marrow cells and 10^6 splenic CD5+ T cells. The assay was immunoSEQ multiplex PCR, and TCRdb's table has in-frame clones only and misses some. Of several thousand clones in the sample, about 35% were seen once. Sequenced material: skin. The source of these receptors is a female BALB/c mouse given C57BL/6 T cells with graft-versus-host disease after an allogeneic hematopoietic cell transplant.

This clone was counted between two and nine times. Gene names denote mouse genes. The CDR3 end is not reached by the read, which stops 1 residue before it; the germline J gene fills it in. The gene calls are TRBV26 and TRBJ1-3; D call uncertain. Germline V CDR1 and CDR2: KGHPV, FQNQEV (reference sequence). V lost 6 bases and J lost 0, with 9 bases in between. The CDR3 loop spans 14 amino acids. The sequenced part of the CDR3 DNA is TGTGCCAGCAGCGACGGAAATTCTGGAAATACGCTCTAT. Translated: CASSDGNSGNTLY. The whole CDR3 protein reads CASSDGNSGNTLYF. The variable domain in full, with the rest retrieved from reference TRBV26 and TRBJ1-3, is NSKVIQTPRYLVKGQGQKAKMRCIPEKGHPVVFWYQQNKNNEFKFLINFQNQEVLQQIDMTEKRFSAECPSNSPCSLEIQSSEAGDSALYLCASSDGNSGNTLYFGEGSRLIVV.

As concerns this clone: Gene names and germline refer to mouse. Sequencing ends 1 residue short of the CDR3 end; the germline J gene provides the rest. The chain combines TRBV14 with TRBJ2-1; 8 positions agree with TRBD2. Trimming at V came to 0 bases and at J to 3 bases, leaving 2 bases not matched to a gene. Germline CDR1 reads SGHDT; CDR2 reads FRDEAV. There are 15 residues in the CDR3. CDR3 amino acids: CASSFWGGPYAEQFF. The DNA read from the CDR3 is TGTGCCAGCAGTTTCTGGGGGGGCCCCTATGCTGAGCAGTTC.

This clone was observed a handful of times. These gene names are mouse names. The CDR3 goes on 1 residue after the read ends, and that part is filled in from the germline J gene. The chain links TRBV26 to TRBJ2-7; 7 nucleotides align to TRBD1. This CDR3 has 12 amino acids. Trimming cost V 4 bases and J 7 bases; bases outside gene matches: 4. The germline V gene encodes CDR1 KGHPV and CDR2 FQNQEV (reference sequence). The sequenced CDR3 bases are TGTGCCAGCAGTCCTACAGGGGACGAACAGTAC. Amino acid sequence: CASSPTGDEQY. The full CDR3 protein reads CASSPTGDEQYF.

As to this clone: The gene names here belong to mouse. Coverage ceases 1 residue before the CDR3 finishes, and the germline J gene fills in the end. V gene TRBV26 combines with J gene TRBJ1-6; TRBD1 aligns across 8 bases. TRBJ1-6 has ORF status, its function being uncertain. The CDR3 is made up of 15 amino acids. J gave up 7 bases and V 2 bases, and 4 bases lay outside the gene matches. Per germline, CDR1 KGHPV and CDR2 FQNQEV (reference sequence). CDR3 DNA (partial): TGTGCCAGCAGTCTGCAGGGGGCGGGGAATTCGCCCCTCTAC. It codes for CASSLQGAGNSPLY. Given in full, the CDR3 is CASSLQGAGNSPLYF.

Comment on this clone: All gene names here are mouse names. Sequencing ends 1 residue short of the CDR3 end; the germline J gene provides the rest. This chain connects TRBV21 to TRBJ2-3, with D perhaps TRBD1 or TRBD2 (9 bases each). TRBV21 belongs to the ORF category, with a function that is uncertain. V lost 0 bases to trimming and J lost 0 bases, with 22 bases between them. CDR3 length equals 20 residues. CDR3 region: CASSQSGTGMGGRSAETLYF. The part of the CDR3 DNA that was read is TGTGCTAGCAGTCAATCTGGGACAGGGATGGGGGGGCGCAGTGCAGAAACGCTGTAT.

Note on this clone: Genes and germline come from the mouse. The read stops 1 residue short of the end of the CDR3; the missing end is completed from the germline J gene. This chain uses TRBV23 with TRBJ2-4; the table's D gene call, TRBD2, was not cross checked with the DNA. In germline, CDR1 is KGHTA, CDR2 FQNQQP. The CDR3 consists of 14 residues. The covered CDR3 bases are TGCTCCAGCAGTCAATCTGGTAGTCAAAACACCTTGTAC. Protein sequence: CSSSQSGSQNTLY. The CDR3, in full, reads CSSSQSGSQNTLYF.

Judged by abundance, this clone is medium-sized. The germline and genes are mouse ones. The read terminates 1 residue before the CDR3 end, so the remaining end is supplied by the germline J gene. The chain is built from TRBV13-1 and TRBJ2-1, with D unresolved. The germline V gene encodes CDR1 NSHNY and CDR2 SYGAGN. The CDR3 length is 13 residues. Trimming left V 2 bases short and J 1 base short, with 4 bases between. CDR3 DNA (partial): TGTGCCAGCAGTGAGGACAACTATGCTGAGCAGTTC. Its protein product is CASSEDNYAEQF. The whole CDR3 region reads CASSEDNYAEQFF.

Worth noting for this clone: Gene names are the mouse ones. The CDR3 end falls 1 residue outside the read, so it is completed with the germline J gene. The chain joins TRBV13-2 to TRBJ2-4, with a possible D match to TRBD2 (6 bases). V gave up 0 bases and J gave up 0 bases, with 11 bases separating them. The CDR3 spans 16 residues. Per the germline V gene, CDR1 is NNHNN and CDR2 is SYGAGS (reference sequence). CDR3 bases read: TGTGCCAGCGGTGATGCTTGGGGGTCTAGTCAAAACACCTTGTAC. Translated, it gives CASGDAWGSSQNTLY. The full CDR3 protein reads CASGDAWGSSQNTLYF.

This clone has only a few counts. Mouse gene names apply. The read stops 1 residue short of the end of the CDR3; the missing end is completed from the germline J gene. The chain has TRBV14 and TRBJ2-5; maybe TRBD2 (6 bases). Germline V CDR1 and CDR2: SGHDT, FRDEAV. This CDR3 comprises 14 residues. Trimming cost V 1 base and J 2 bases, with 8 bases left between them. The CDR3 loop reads CASSFPGVQDTQYF. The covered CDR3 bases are TGTGCCAGCAGTTTCCCTGGGGTCCAAGACACCCAGTAC.

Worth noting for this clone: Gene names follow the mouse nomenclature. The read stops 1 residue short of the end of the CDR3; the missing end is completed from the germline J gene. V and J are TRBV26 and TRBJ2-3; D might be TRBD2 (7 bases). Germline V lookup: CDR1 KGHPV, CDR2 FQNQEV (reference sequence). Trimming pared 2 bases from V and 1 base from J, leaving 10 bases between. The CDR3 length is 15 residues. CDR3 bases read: TGTGCCAGCAGTCTGGGGGGGCCGGGTGCAGAAACGCTGTAT. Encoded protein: CASSLGGPGAETLY. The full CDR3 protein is CASSLGGPGAETLYF.

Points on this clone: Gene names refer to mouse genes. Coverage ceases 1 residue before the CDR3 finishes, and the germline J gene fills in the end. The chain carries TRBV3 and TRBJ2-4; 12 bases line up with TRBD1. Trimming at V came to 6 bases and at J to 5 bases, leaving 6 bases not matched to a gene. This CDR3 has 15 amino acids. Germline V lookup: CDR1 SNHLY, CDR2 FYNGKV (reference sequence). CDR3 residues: CASSSGTGGRNTLYF. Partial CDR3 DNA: TGTGCCAGCAGTTCCGGGACAGGGGGCAGAAACACCTTGTAC.

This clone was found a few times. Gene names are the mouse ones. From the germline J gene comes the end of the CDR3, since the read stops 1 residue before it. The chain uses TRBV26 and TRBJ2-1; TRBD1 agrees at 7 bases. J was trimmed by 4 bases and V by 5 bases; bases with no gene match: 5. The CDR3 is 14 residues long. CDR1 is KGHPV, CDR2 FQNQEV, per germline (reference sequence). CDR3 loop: CASSSTGIYAEQFF. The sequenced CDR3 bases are TGTGCCAGCAGTTCGACAGGGATATATGCTGAGCAGTTC. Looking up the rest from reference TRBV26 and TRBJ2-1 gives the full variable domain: NSKVIQTPRYLVKGQGQKAKMRCIPEKGHPVVFWYQQNKNNEFKFLINFQNQEVLQQIDMTEKRFSAECPSNSPCSLEIQSSEAGDSALYLCASSSTGIYAEQFFGPGTRLTVL.

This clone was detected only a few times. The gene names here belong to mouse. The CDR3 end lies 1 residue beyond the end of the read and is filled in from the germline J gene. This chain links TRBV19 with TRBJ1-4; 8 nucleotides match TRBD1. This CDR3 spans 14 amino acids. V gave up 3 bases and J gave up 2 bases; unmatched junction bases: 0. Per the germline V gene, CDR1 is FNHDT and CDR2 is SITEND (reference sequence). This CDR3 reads CASSTGGSNERLFF. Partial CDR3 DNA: TGTGCCAGCAGTACAGGGGGCTCCAACGAAAGATTATTT.

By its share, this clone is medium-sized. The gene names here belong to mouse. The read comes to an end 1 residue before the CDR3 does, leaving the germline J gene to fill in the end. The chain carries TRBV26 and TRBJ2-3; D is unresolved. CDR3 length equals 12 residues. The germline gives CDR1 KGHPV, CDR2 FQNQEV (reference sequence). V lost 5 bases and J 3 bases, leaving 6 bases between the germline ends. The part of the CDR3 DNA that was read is TGTGCCAGCAGTTCCGGGGCAGAAACGCTGTAT. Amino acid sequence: CASSSGAETLY. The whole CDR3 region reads CASSSGAETLYF.

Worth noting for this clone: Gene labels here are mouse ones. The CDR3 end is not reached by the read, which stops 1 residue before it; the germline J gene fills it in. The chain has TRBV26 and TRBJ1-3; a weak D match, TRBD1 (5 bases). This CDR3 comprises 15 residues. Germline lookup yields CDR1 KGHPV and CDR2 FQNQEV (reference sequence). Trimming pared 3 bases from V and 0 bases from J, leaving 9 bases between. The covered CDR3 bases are TGTGCCAGCAGTCTCGACAGCAATTCTGGAAATACGCTCTAT. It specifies CASSLDSNSGNTLY. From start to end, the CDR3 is CASSLDSNSGNTLYF. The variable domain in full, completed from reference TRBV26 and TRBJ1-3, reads NSKVIQTPRYLVKGQGQKAKMRCIPEKGHPVVFWYQQNKNNEFKFLINFQNQEVLQQIDMTEKRFSAECPSNSPCSLEIQSSEAGDSALYLCASSLDSNSGNTLYFGEGSRLIVV.

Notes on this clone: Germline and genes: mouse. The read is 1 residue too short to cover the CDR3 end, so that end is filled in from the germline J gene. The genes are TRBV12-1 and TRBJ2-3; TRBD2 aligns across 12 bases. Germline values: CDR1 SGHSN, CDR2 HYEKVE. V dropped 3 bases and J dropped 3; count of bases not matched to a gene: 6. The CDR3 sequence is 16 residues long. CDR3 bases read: TGTGCCAGCTCTTCCGGGACTGGGGGGCGAGCAGAAACGCTGTAT. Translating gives CASSSGTGGRAETLY. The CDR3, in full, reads CASSSGTGGRAETLYF.

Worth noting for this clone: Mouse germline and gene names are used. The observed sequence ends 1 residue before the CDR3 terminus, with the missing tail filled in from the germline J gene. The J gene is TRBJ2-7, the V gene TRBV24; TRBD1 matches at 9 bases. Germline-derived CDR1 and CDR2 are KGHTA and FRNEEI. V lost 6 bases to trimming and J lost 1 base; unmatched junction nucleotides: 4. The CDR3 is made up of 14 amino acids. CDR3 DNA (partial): TGTGCCAGCAGCCCGGGACAGGGTTCCTATGAACAGTAC. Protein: CASSPGQGSYEQY. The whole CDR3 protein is CASSPGQGSYEQYF.

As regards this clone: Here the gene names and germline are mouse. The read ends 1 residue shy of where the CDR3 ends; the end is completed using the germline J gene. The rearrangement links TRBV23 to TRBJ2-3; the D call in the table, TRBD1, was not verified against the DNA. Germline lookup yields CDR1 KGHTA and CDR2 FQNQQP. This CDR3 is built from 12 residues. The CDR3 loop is CSSSQNKETLYF. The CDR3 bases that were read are TGCTCCAGCAGTCAAAACAAAGAAACGCTGTAT.

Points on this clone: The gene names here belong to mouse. Incomplete CDR3 DNA: TGTGCCAGCAGTATCATTTCCAACGAAAGATTATTT. Its translation: CASSIISNERLF. The full CDR3 is CASSIISNERLFF. This chain uses TRBV19 with TRBJ1-4; D is unresolved. The read gets to within 1 residue of the CDR3 end, and the germline J gene fills in the rest. The CDR3 totals 13 residues. V lost 2 bases, J lost 0 bases, and 2 bases lay in between. CDR1 and CDR2 from the germline V gene are FNHDT and SITEND (reference sequence).

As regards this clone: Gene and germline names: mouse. The CDR3 DNA, read in part, is TGTGCCAGCAGCCAAGAAAAGGGTTGCGAAAGATTATTT. Its translation: CASSQEKGCERLF. The complete CDR3 protein is CASSQEKGCERLFF. The chain uses TRBV5 and TRBJ1-4, with D uncertain. Read data end 1 residue before the CDR3 end; the end is taken from the germline J gene. Trimming removed 0 bases from V and 7 bases from J, with 9 bases in between. Germline CDR1 LGHNA, CDR2 YNLKQL (reference sequence). This CDR3 is built from 14 residues.

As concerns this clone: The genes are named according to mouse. The DNA read from the CDR3 is TGTGCCAGCAGTCTGGGGGAGAGCCAAAACACCTTGTAC. Translating it yields CASSLGESQNTLY. The CDR3 as a whole reads CASSLGESQNTLYF. J is TRBJ2-4 and V is TRBV26, with no clear D. Read data end 1 residue before the CDR3 end; the end is taken from the germline J gene. This CDR3 region has 14 residues. With 2 bases removed from V and 3 bases from J, the gap between germline ends came to 9 bases. Per germline, CDR1 KGHPV and CDR2 FQNQEV (reference sequence).

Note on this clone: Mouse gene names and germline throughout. The sequenced part of the CDR3 DNA is TGTGCCAGCAGCCCAGGACAGATTTCCAACGAAAGATTATTT. Its translation is CASSPGQISNERLF. The full CDR3 protein reads CASSPGQISNERLFF. This sequence joins TRBV5 and TRBJ1-4; TRBD1 is a possible D gene (6 bases). The read terminates 1 residue ahead of where the CDR3 ends, so the germline J gene completes it. This CDR3 spans 15 amino acids. CDR1 and CDR2 from the germline V gene are LGHNA and YNLKQL (reference sequence). Trimming stripped 4 bases from V and 0 bases from J, with 9 bases between.

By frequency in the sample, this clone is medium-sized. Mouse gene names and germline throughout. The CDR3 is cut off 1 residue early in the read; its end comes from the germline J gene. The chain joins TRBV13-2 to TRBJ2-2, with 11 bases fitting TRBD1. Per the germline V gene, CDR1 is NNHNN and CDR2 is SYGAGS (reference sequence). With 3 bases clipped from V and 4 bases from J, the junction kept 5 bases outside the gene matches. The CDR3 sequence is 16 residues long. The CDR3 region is CASGGRTGGGTGQLYF. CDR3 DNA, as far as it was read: TGTGCCAGCGGTGGACGGACAGGGGGCGGCACCGGGCAGCTCTAC.

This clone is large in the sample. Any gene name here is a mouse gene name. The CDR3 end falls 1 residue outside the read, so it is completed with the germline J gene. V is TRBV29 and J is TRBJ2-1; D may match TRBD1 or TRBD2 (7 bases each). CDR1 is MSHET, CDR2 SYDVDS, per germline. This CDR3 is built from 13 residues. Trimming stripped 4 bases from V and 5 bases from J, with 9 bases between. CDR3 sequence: CASSSGGDAEQFF. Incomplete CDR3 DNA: TGTGCTAGCAGTTCAGGGGGGGATGCTGAGCAGTTC.

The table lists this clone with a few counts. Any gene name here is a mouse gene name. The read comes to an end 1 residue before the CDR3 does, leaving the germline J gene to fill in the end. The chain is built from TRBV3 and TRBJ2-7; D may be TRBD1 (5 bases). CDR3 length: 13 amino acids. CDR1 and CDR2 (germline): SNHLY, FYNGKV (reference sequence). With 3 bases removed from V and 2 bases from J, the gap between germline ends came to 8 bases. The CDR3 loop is CASSFQGTYEQYF. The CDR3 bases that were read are TGTGCCAGCAGCTTCCAGGGAACCTATGAACAGTAC.

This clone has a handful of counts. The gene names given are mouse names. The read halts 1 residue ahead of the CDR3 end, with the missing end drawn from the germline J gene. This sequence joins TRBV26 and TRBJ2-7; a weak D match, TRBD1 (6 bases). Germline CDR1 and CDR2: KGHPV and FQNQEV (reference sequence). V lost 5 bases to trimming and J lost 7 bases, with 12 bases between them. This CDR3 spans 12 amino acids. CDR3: CASSSQGDEQYF. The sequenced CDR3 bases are TGTGCCAGCAGTTCACAGGGAGACGAACAGTAC.